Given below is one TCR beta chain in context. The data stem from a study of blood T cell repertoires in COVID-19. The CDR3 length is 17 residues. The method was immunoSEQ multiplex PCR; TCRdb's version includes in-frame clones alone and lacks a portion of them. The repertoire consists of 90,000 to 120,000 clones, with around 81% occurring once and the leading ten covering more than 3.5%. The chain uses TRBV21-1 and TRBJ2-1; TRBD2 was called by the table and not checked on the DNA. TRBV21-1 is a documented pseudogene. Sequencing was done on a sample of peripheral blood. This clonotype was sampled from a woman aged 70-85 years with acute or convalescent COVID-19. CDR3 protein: CASFGSSGGAEANEQFF. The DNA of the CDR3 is TGTGCCAGCTTCGGGAGTAGCGGGGGGGCAGAGGCCAATGAGCAGTTCTTC.